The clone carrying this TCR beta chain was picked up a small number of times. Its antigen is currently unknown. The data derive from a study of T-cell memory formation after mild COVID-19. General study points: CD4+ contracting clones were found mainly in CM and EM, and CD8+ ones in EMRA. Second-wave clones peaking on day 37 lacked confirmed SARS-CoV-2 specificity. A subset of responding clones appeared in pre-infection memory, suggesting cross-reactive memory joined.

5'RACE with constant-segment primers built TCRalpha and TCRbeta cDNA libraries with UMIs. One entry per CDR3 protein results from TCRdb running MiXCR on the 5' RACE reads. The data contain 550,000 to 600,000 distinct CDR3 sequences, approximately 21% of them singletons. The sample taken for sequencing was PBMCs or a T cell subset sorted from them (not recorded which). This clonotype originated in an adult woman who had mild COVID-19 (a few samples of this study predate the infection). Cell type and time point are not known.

DNA of the CDR3: TGTGCCAGCTCGCAGGGACTAGCAGAGCAAGAGACCCAGTACTTC. Translated: CASSQGLAEQETQYF. The genes are TRBV18 and TRBJ2-5; TRBD2 agrees at 9 bases. The ends lost 6 bases at V and 2 bases at J; junction bases unmatched: 7. CDR3 length equals 15 residues. Germline V lookup: CDR1 KGHSH, CDR2 LQKENI.